Listed here is a single TCR beta chain. A read error is likely, as this CDR3 ends without the conserved phenylalanine or tryptophan. The CDR3 is 15 amino acids. The germline gives CDR1 LNHNV, CDR2 YYDKDF (reference sequence). V shed 3 bases and J shed 7 bases, with 15 bases lying between them. This sample is drawn from a study of blood T cells in healthy people across ages. Study summary: Template switching caught about one barcoded beta molecule for each two T cells.

Aged roughly 6 to 100, donors were systemically healthy Caucasians from Russia. Sample-barcoded 5' priming and a J-beta primer mix drove a second PCR of roughly 7 to 11 cycles. TCRdb passed the 5' RACE reads through MiXCR, listing each CDR3 protein once. The sample lists about 1.7 million distinct CDR3 sequences, roughly 30% occurring once. The material sequenced was blood. This sequence joins TRBV15 and TRBJ1-4; D not resolved. This TCR was sampled from a woman aged 25 to 39 in good health. The CDR3 sequence is CATSSLGRAREKLFL. CDR3 nucleotide sequence: TGTGCCACCAGCAGTCTCGGGCGGGCCCGTGAAAAACTGTTTTTG.